These 31 T cell receptor beta chains came from one sample sequenced in a study of shared clonotypes between healthy human individuals. Naive CD8 cells comprised CD45RO-negative, CCR7-positively selected cells, excluding terminally differentiated effector memory CD45RA+ cells. TCRdb's copy holds only in-frame clones and misses some; the assay was immunoSEQ multiplex PCR. The repertoire holds some 630,000 clones, around 96% seen once, with 0.11% in the top ten. Sequencing used naive CD8+ T cells sorted from blood. The receptors shown here come from a woman in her 30s in good health.

The J gene is TRBJ2-1, the V gene TRBV27, with D hard to call. This CDR3 comprises 14 residues. The V end was cut by 0 bases, the J end by 6 bases, with 9 bases between. The germline V gene has CDR1 MNHEY and CDR2 SMNVEV (reference sequence). The CDR3 coding sequence is TGTGCCAGCAGTTTATCGGGCCTTGGCAATGAGCAGTTCTTC. It codes for CASSLSGLGNEQFF.

The chain is built from TRBV2 and TRBJ2-1, with 13 bases identical to TRBD2. CDR1 SNHLY and CDR2 FYNNEI come from the germline V gene. The length of the CDR3 is 17 residues. With V trimmed by 3 bases and J by 1 base, 3 bases remained unmatched. CDR3 in DNA: TGTGCCAGCAGTGAGGGACTAGCGGGAATATCCTACAATGAGCAGTTCTTC. Translating it yields CASSEGLAGISYNEQFF.

The chain has TRBV5-8 and TRBJ2-5; D is tentatively TRBD1 or TRBD2 (6 bases each). V gave up 5 bases and J gave up 5 bases, with 16 bases separating them. Germline V lookup: CDR1 SGHTS, CDR2 YDEGEE. The CDR3 consists of 14 residues. The CDR3: CASSWGARGETQYF. CDR3 nucleotides: TGTGCCAGCAGTTGGGGGGCCCGTGGGGAGACCCAGTACTTC.

In this sample, this clone turned up once. V usage is TRBV5-4 and J usage is TRBJ1-6; D is possibly TRBD1 (5 bases). The CDR3 is 12 amino acids. Looked up from germline, CDR1 is SGHNT and CDR2 is YYREEE (reference sequence). The CDR3: CAVGKGNSPLHF. The CDR3 coding sequence is TGTGCGGTTGGGAAGGGGAATTCACCCCTCCACTTT.

The V gene is TRBV7-6, the J gene TRBJ2-7; D may be TRBD1 (6 bases). The CDR3 covers 17 residues. Germline V CDR1 and CDR2: SGHVS, FNYEAQ. The V and J ends lost 0 bases and 3 bases respectively, with 18 bases between them. Here the CDR3 reads CASSLAPISTGYYEQYF. The CDR3 coding sequence is TGTGCCAGCAGCTTAGCCCCTATCTCGACAGGCTACTACGAGCAGTACTTC. Full variable domain (missing parts from reference TRBV7-6 and TRBJ2-7): GAGVSQSPRYKVTKRGQDVALRCDPISGHVSLYWYRQALGQGPEFLTYFNYEAQQDKSGLPNDRFSAERPEGSISTLTIQRTEQRDSAMYRCASSLAPISTGYYEQYFGPGTRLTVT.

The V gene is TRBV25-1, the J gene TRBJ1-1; TRBD1 aligns across 7 bases. Trimming took 4 bases from V and 3 from J; bases not matched to a gene: 5. From germline, CDR1 is MGHDK and CDR2 SYGVNS. The CDR3 length is 14 residues. CDR3 bases: TGTGCCAGCAGTGCACCTACAGGGGACACTGAAGCTTTCTTT. Translation gives CASSAPTGDTEAFF.

The chain recombines TRBV6-6 with TRBJ2-5, with D perhaps matching TRBD1 or TRBD2 (5 bases each). This CDR3 is 14 amino acids long. Germline V gives CDR1 MNHNY, CDR2 SVGAGI (reference sequence). Trimming stripped 2 bases from V and 1 base from J, with 8 bases between. CDR3 coding DNA: TGTGCCAGCAGTTACACGGGGACCCAAGAGACCCAGTACTTC. Amino acid sequence: CASSYTGTQETQYF.

This chain links TRBV13 with TRBJ2-1; D uncertain. Germline CDR1 and CDR2: PRHDT and FYEKMQ (reference sequence). This CDR3 region has 15 residues. V was cut by 5 bases and J by 6 bases, with 17 bases left in between. The CDR3 DNA reads TGTGCCAGCAGCCAAAAGAAGTGGTCAGGCAATGAGCAGTTCTTC. It yields the protein CASSQKKWSGNEQFF.

The rearrangement uses TRBV7-6 and TRBJ2-3; D gene ambiguous. Germline CDR1 SGHVS, CDR2 FNYEAQ. V lost 1 base and J lost 4, with 6 bases in between. This CDR3 is 13 amino acids long. As DNA, the CDR3 is TGTGCCAGCAGCTTAGGTGGACCAGATACGCAGTATTTT. It codes for CASSLGGPDTQYF.

V gene TRBV29-1 combines with J gene TRBJ2-1; 7 nucleotides line up with TRBD2. V was clipped by 3 bases and J by 5 bases; unmatched bases: 10. This CDR3 is 15 amino acids long. CDR1 is SQVTM, CDR2 ANQGSEA, per germline. For the CDR3, the DNA is TGCAGCGTTGACGGGGCGGGAGAAACCCACAATGAGCAGTTCTTC. Its protein is CSVDGAGETHNEQFF.

This chain uses TRBV7-3 with TRBJ2-1, with 7 positions matching TRBD2. J was trimmed by 6 bases and V by 3 bases; bases with no gene match: 2. CDR3 length: 13 residues. From germline, CDR1 is SGHTA and CDR2 FQGTGA. The CDR3 here is CASSFWGGNEQFF. In DNA form, the CDR3 reads TGTGCCAGCAGCTTTTGGGGGGGCAATGAGCAGTTCTTC.

This chain uses TRBV19 with TRBJ2-7; 11 nucleotides align to TRBD2. J gave up 4 bases and V 5 bases, and 7 bases lay outside the gene matches. The CDR3 is 15 residues long. The germline CDR1 and CDR2 sequences are LNHDA and SQIVND (reference sequence). Written as DNA, the CDR3 is TGTGCCAGTAGTGCCGCTAGCGGGAGGTTTTACGAGCAGTACTTC. It yields the protein CASSAASGRFYEQYF.

The gene calls are TRBV28 and TRBJ2-4; possibly TRBD2 for D (7 bases). The CDR3 is made up of 22 amino acids. V dropped 6 bases and J dropped 1 base, with 34 bases sitting between them. Per the germline V gene, CDR1 is MDHEN and CDR2 is SYDVKM. The CDR3 nucleotides are TGTGCCAGCAGCCCAGGGGACATGTGGGCGGGAGTTGTTATTTGGGCCAAAAACATTCAGTACTTC. Protein sequence: CASSPGDMWAGVVIWAKNIQYF.

The V and J genes are TRBV5-6 and TRBJ2-5; D gene unclear. The DNA end favors TRBJ2-7, so the J call may be wrong. The CDR3 totals 13 residues. Germline-derived CDR1 and CDR2 are SGHDT and YYEEEE. The chain's CDR3 is CASSLGSSYEQYF. The CDR3 nucleotides read TGTGCCAGCAGCTTGGGGTCCTCCTACGAGCAGTACTTC.

The chain is built from TRBV6-1 and TRBJ2-5; D gene unclear. Per germline, CDR1 MNHNS and CDR2 SASEGT. The V end lost 3 bases, the J end lost 3 bases, and 23 bases lay between the germline ends. The CDR3 has 18 residues. In DNA, the CDR3 is TGTGCCAGCAGTGAGGAATCGCCCAAGCCTCTCCGTAAAGAGACCCAGTACTTC. Translation gives CASSEESPKPLRKETQYF.

The chain employs TRBV28 and TRBJ2-7, with 8 bases that match TRBD2. The J segment lost 5 bases and the V segment lost 5 bases, leaving 8 bases of the junction unmatched. CDR1 is MDHEN and CDR2 is SYDVKM in the germline V gene. The CDR3 contains 14 residues. The CDR3, as DNA: TGTGCCAGCAGTCAACGGGGGGGCTTCCACGAGCAGTACTTC. This encodes CASSQRGGFHEQYF.

The rearrangement joins TRBV14 to TRBJ2-5, with D possibly being TRBD1 (6 bases). The closer fit of TRBJ2-7 to the DNA end suggests the J call may be wrong. The CDR3 runs 13 residues. Looked up from germline, CDR1 is SGHDN and CDR2 is FVKESK. The CDR3 protein is CASSVGHLYEQYF. CDR3 in DNA: TGTGCCAGCAGCGTGGGACATCTCTACGAGCAGTACTTC.

This rearrangement joins TRBV7-9 to TRBJ2-7; D call uncertain. Trimming removed 6 bases from V and 6 bases from J, with 12 bases in between. The CDR3 runs to 12 residues. Germline CDR1 and CDR2: SEHNR and FQNEAQ (reference sequence). CDR3 amino acids: CASSPGAGEQYF. The CDR3 nucleotides read TGTGCCAGCAGTCCGGGCGCTGGCGAGCAGTACTTC.

This chain links TRBV27 with TRBJ2-7; D might be TRBD2 (6 bases). The CDR3 totals 12 residues. V gave up 4 bases and J gave up 3 bases, with 7 bases separating them. CDR1 is MNHEY, CDR2 SMNVEV, per germline (reference sequence). The CDR3 spells CASSYSGYEQYF. The CDR3 DNA reads as TGTGCCAGCAGTTATAGCGGCTACGAGCAGTACTTC.

The genes are TRBV29-1 and TRBJ2-7, with 8 bases identical to TRBD2. With V trimmed by 3 bases and J by 3 bases, 4 bases remained unmatched. CDR1 is SQVTM, CDR2 ANQGSEA, per germline. The CDR3 is 13 residues long. In DNA form, the CDR3 reads TGCAGCGTTGAGACTAGCGAAAACTACGAGCAGTACTTC. Encoded protein: CSVETSENYEQYF.

This chain uses TRBV28 with TRBJ2-3, with 14 bases aligning to TRBD2. Trimming removed 3 bases from V and 2 bases from J; junction bases left unmatched: 13. Per germline, CDR1 MDHEN and CDR2 SYDVKM. The CDR3 loop spans 20 amino acids. CDR3 region: CASSFVAIGLAGGDTDTQYF. For the CDR3, the DNA is TGTGCCAGCAGTTTTGTGGCAATCGGACTAGCGGGAGGCGACACAGATACGCAGTATTTT.

The chain links TRBV29-1 to TRBJ2-5, with D maybe TRBD1 (5 bases). The tail of the sequence fits TRBJ2-7 better, so the J call may be wrong. The germline V gene has CDR1 SQVTM and CDR2 ANQGSEA. The CDR3 is 14 residues long. This chain's CDR3 is CSVLDRQSSYEQYF. Here the CDR3 DNA reads TGCAGCGTTCTTGACAGACAGAGCTCCTACGAGCAGTACTTC.

The CDR3 sequence: CASSPAGTGSYGYTF. CDR3 DNA sequence: TGTGCCAGCAGCCCCGCCGGGACAGGGTCCTATGGCTACACCTTC. The chain joins TRBV11-2 to TRBJ1-2; 9 nucleotides align to TRBD1. CDR1 and CDR2 from the germline V gene are SGHAT and FQNNGV. With V trimmed by 5 bases and J by 4 bases, 8 bases remained unmatched. CDR3 length: 15 amino acids.

The chain employs TRBV27 and TRBJ1-5; D is possibly TRBD1 (5 bases). Trimming removed 0 bases from V and 4 bases from J, with 10 bases in between. Germline lookup yields CDR1 MNHEY and CDR2 SMNVEV (reference sequence). The CDR3 is made up of 15 amino acids. DNA for the CDR3: TGTGCCAGCAGTTTATCGTTGGGGCTAAATCAGCCCCAGCATTTT. Protein sequence: CASSLSLGLNQPQHF.

CDR3 in amino acids: CASRGGTAYNEQFF. DNA for the CDR3: TGTGCCAGCAGGGGGGGGACGGCCTACAATGAGCAGTTCTTC. The chain has TRBV28 and TRBJ2-1; TRBD2 matches 7 bases. V lost 6 bases to trimming and J lost 2 bases; unmatched junction nucleotides: 4. Germline CDR1 is MDHEN and CDR2 is SYDVKM. CDR3 length equals 14 residues.

This chain uses TRBV6-1 with TRBJ2-2; D gene unclear. V shed 8 bases and J shed 6 bases, with 13 bases lying between them. There are 13 residues in the CDR3. Looked up from germline, CDR1 is MNHNS and CDR2 is SASEGT. CDR3 bases: TGTGCCAGCGGAATTAGGGTACCCGGGGAGCTGTTTTTT. Its protein product is CASGIRVPGELFF.

The CDR3: CASSKGGDSGNTIYF. CDR3 in DNA: TGTGCCAGCAGCAAGGGCGGGGACTCTGGAAACACCATATATTTT. The gene calls are TRBV7-9 and TRBJ1-3, with D unclear. CDR1 and CDR2 (germline): SEHNR, FQNEAQ (reference sequence). V was trimmed by 5 bases and J by 0 bases, leaving 11 bases between them. The CDR3 extends over 15 amino acids. The whole variable domain, remainder taken from reference TRBV7-9 and TRBJ1-3, is DTGVSQNPRHKITKRGQNVTFRCDPISEHNRLYWYRQTLGQGPEFLTYFQNEAQLEKSRLLSDRFSAERPKGSFSTLEIQRTEQGDSAMYLCASSKGGDSGNTIYFGEGSWLTVV.

The chain couples TRBV4-2 to TRBJ1-4, with 9 bases fitting TRBD1. Trimming cost V 4 bases and J 8 bases; bases outside gene matches: 5. The CDR3 length is 14 residues. Germline CDR1 is LGHNA and CDR2 is YNFKEQ. CDR3 in amino acids: CASSPGTGNEKLFF. In nucleotides, the CDR3 is TGTGCCAGCAGCCCAGGGACAGGGAACGAAAAACTGTTTTTT.

This sequence joins TRBV6-1 and TRBJ2-6; TRBD2 is a possible D gene (6 bases). This CDR3 comprises 14 residues. V was shortened by 8 bases and J by 0 bases, with 8 bases between the two germline ends. The V gene's germline CDR1 is MNHNS and CDR2 SASEGT. The CDR3 reads CASGGNSGANVLTF. The CDR3 DNA reads as TGTGCCAGCGGGGGGAACTCTGGGGCCAACGTCCTGACTTTC.

The chain employs TRBV7-6 and TRBJ2-1; the D is unclear. V was cut by 9 bases and J by 0 bases, with 6 bases left in between. The CDR3 is 12 residues long. Germline assignment: CDR1 SGHVS and CDR2 FNYEAQ. CDR3 nucleotides: TGTGCCAGAGCCAACTCCTACAATGAGCAGTTCTTC. The encoded protein is CARANSYNEQFF.

The chain joins TRBV27 to TRBJ2-1; a possible D gene is TRBD1 (6 bases). Germline V gene sequence: CDR1 MNHEY, CDR2 SMNVEV (reference sequence). This CDR3 has 14 residues. Between the trimmed V and J ends, which lost 2 bases and 7 bases, there was a span of 12 bases. The CDR3 DNA reads TGTGCCAGCAGTTTAGAAGGGACACCAAATGAGCAGTTCTTC. Protein product: CASSLEGTPNEQFF.